This T cell receptor beta chain stems from a study of T cell changes during pregnancy in multiple sclerosis. TCRdb keeps only in-frame clones here, not all; method: immunoSEQ multiplex PCR. The data hold 25,000 to 30,000 clones, with 85% to 90% observed a single time. The length of the CDR3 is 14 residues. Germline V gene data show CDR1 as SGHRS and CDR2 as YFSETQ. The ends were cut back, 0 bases at V and 5 bases at J, with 11 bases in the middle. Here the sequenced sample was CD8+ T cells from peripheral blood mononuclear cells, taken before pregnancy. The sequence derives from a female donor with multiple sclerosis, enrolled in a pregnancy study. V usage is TRBV5-1 and J usage is TRBJ1-1, with D tentatively TRBD1 (5 bases). CDR3 in amino acids: CASSLAGTRTEAFF. The CDR3 DNA sequence: TGCGCCAGCAGCTTGGCAGGGACTAGGACTGAAGCTTTCTTT.